These 13 T cell receptor beta chains were all obtained from the same sample, sequenced in a study of identical twins. TCRdb processed the 5' RACE reads anew with MiXCR; each CDR3 protein has one entry. This table holds about 530,000 distinct CDR3 sequences, around 15% found once. These data also formed part of another study, on yellow fever vaccine responses in identical twins.

Material for sequencing was CD4+ T cells sorted from blood. These receptors were collected from a woman between 18 and 29 years old in good health.

This rearrangement joins TRBV12-3 or TRBV12-4 to TRBJ2-1; 14 bases fit TRBD2. The CDR3 covers 18 residues. V was pared by 3 bases and J by 7 bases, with 11 bases of the junction left unmatched. The CDR3 nucleotides are TGTGCCAGCAGTTTCAGACTAGCGGGGGGGGCCAGGACGAATGAGCAGTTCTTC. It specifies CASSFRLAGGARTNEQFF.

The V call is TRBV25-1, the J call TRBJ1-1; TRBD1 might be the D (5 bases). The CDR3 has 12 amino acids. CDR1 MGHDK and CDR2 SYGVNS come from the germline V gene. Trimming stripped 7 bases from V and 5 bases from J, with 11 bases between. The CDR3 DNA follows: TGTGCCAGCAAGGGGAGATCTACTGAAGCTTTCTTT. Its translation is CASKGRSTEAFF.

This clonotype showed up just a few times. The rearrangement joins TRBV20-1 to TRBJ2-3; D is possibly TRBD2 (5 bases). Trimming took off 3 bases at V and 1 base at J, with 14 bases between the two ends. CDR1 and CDR2 (germline): DFQATT, SNEGSKA (reference sequence). The CDR3 length is 15 residues. Written as DNA, the CDR3 is TGCAGTGCTAGGGTACCAGCGGCCCGCACAGATACGCAGTATTTT. Protein sequence: CSARVPAARTDTQYF.

In its sample, this clonotype was seen a few times. The chain has TRBV11-3 and TRBJ2-2; D remains unclear. CDR3 length: 14 residues. Germline CDR1 SGHNT, CDR2 YENEEA. Trimming cost V 3 bases and J 0 bases, with 5 bases left between them. CDR3 residues: CASSFSTNTGELFF. The CDR3 bases are TGTGCCAGCAGCTTTAGCACGAACACCGGGGAGCTGTTTTTT.

The genes are TRBV28 and TRBJ2-2, with 9 nucleotides matching TRBD2. Trimming at V came to 0 bases and at J to 5 bases, leaving 13 bases not matched to a gene. CDR3 length equals 19 residues. Germline assignment: CDR1 MDHEN and CDR2 SYDVKM. As DNA, the CDR3 is TGTGCCAGCAGTTTATGGAGTCGGGGCCTAGCGGGACAAACCGGGGAGCTGTTTTTT. Protein: CASSLWSRGLAGQTGELFF.

This clonotype came up many times. The rearrangement uses TRBV24-1 and TRBJ2-1, with D hard to call. Germline loops: CDR1 KGHDR, CDR2 SFDVKD. The length of the CDR3 is 11 residues. V was cut by 5 bases and J by 9 bases, with 7 bases left in between. The CDR3 is CATSGSREQFF. In nucleotides, the CDR3 is TGTGCCACCAGTGGTTCTCGTGAGCAGTTCTTC.

This chain uses TRBV12-3 or TRBV12-4 with TRBJ2-2, with 11 bases identical to TRBD2. The CDR3 runs 17 residues. J lost 6 bases, V lost 6 bases, and 12 bases had no gene match. The CDR3 protein is CASRKGTSGSRAGELFF. The CDR3 DNA sequence: TGTGCCAGCAGGAAGGGGACTAGCGGATCCAGAGCCGGGGAGCTGTTTTTT.

The chain uses TRBV29-1 and TRBJ2-3, with TRBD2 matching over 8 bases. The CDR3 loop spans 14 amino acids. Germline V gene lookup returns CDR1 SQVTM and CDR2 ANQGSEA. J gave up 0 bases and V 7 bases, and 6 bases lay outside the gene matches. The chain's CDR3 is CSGERGPSTDTQYF. The CDR3 nucleotides read TGCAGCGGGGAGCGGGGGCCTAGCACAGATACGCAGTATTTT.

CDR3 nucleotide sequence: TGTGCCAGCAGCCACCAGAACTACCAAGAGACCCAGTACTTC. Amino acid sequence: CASSHQNYQETQYF. This rearrangement joins TRBV3-1 to TRBJ2-5, with unresolved D. Trimming removed 3 bases at V and 0 bases at J, with 8 bases between. From germline, CDR1 is LGHDT and CDR2 YNNKEL (reference sequence). The length of the CDR3 is 14 residues.

This clonotype was counted only a few times. The rearrangement joins TRBV20-1 to TRBJ2-1; 7 nucleotides align to TRBD1. Germline V gene sequence: CDR1 DFQATT, CDR2 SNEGSKA (reference sequence). V gave up 6 bases and J gave up 2 bases; unmatched junction bases: 4. There are 13 residues in the CDR3. The CDR3: CSATGTAYNEQFF. The CDR3 coding sequence is TGCAGTGCAACCGGGACAGCCTACAATGAGCAGTTCTTC.

The V call is TRBV6-5, the J call TRBJ2-7; 13 positions match TRBD2. Germline V CDR1 and CDR2: MNHEY, SVGAGI. V was clipped by 5 bases and J by 9 bases; unmatched bases: 13. The CDR3 loop spans 16 amino acids. CDR3 in amino acids: CASSNPGLAGLDRQYF. The CDR3, as DNA: TGTGCCAGCAGTAACCCGGGACTAGCGGGACTTGATCGGCAGTACTTC.

V usage is TRBV5-5 and J usage is TRBJ2-7; D uncertain. The V end was cut by 4 bases, the J end by 2 bases, with 4 bases between. This CDR3 comprises 11 residues. Germline V gene data show CDR1 as SGHKS and CDR2 as YYEKEE (reference sequence). CDR3: CASSGTYEQYF. The CDR3 DNA is TGTGCCAGCAGCGGAACCTACGAGCAGTACTTC.

The rearrangement links TRBV9 to TRBJ2-2; no clear D. Germline CDR1 SGDLS, CDR2 YYNGEE. The CDR3 contains 16 residues. The V end lost 0 bases, the J end lost 5 bases, and 14 bases lay between the germline ends. The CDR3 is CASSVERSVITGELFF. CDR3 DNA sequence: TGTGCCAGCAGCGTAGAGAGGAGCGTTATAACCGGGGAGCTGTTTTTT.